Listed below are T cell receptor beta chains from one sample, sequenced in a study of OX40 agonist ivuxolimab in advanced cancers. Sequenced by immunoSEQ multiplex PCR; TCRdb stores in-frame clones only, minus some. This table has 70,000 to 80,000 clones, approximately 81% appearing once. The material sequenced was CD4+ or CD8+ T cells sorted from blood, taken in a trial of the OX40 agonist ivuxolimab. Source of these receptors: an adult with an advanced solid tumor such as melanoma, head and neck, liver or kidney cancer. Each CDR3 is given with its conserved first and last residue. A D gene is named only where the DNA matches it firmly. Size values are once, few and many counts, or a class for expanded clones, and some rows have none.

cdr3_nt: TGTGCCAGCAGAAGGGGACAGGGTTCCTACAATGAGCAGTTCTTC
cdr3_aa: CASRRGQGSYNEQFF
v_call: TRBV6-5
j_call: TRBJ2-1
d_call: TRBD1
clone_size: -

cdr3_nt: TGTGCCAGCAGTGGAAGGACTAGCGGGCCCGATGACATTCAGTACTTC
cdr3_aa: CASSGRTSGPDDIQYF
v_call: TRBV2
j_call: TRBJ2-4
d_call: TRBD2
clone_size: -

cdr3_nt: TGCGCCAGCAGCCAAGGCATCACAGAGCAGTTCTTC
cdr3_aa: CASSQGITEQFF
v_call: TRBV4-1
j_call: TRBJ2-1
d_call: -
clone_size: -

cdr3_nt: TGCGCCAGCAGCGTCTCTGACAGCTCTGGAAACACCATATATTTT
cdr3_aa: CASSVSDSSGNTIYF
v_call: TRBV5-1
j_call: TRBJ1-3
d_call: -
clone_size: -

cdr3_nt: TGCGCCAGCAGCCAAGACGGCGGGTTAGGCAATCAGCCCCAGCATTTT
cdr3_aa: CASSQDGGLGNQPQHF
v_call: TRBV4-1
j_call: TRBJ1-5
d_call: -
clone_size: -

cdr3_nt: TGTGCCAGCAGTAGGGGCGGGCCAACCTACGAGCAGTACTTC
cdr3_aa: CASSRGGPTYEQYF
v_call: TRBV2
j_call: TRBJ2-7
d_call: -
clone_size: -

cdr3_nt: TGTGCCAGCAGCTTAGGACCGGAGACTAGCGGGGTACCCTACGAGCAGTACTTC
cdr3_aa: CASSLGPETSGVPYEQYF
v_call: TRBV13
j_call: TRBJ2-7
d_call: TRBD2
clone_size: -

cdr3_nt: TGCGCCAGCAGCTCGTTCGTGGGGGCGATGAATGAGCAGTTCTTC
cdr3_aa: CASSSFVGAMNEQFF
v_call: TRBV5-1
j_call: TRBJ2-1
d_call: -
clone_size: -

cdr3_nt: TGTGCCAGCAGTAGTCAGGGGCCCTCCTACAATGAGCAGTTCTTC
cdr3_aa: CASSSQGPSYNEQFF
v_call: TRBV6-1
j_call: TRBJ2-1
d_call: -
clone_size: -

cdr3_nt: TGTGCCCTCGTATGGGGGAGCACAGATACGCAGTATTTT
cdr3_aa: CALVWGSTDTQYF
v_call: TRBV6-1
j_call: TRBJ2-3
d_call: -
clone_size: -

cdr3_nt: TGTGCCAGCAGCTTGCCCAGGGTCCATATGGGCTACACCTTC
cdr3_aa: CASSLPRVHMGYTF
v_call: TRBV7-9
j_call: TRBJ1-2
d_call: -
clone_size: -

cdr3_nt: TGCGCCAGCAGCTTTAGACAGAGCACAGATACGCAGTATTTT
cdr3_aa: CASSFRQSTDTQYF
v_call: TRBV5-1
j_call: TRBJ2-3
d_call: -
clone_size: -

cdr3_nt: TGTGCCAGCAGCTTGGTAGGGAGGCCCGACTATGGCTACACCTTC
cdr3_aa: CASSLVGRPDYGYTF
v_call: TRBV5-4
j_call: TRBJ1-2
d_call: -
clone_size: -

cdr3_nt: TGTGCCAGCAGTTCCAGCGGGCCTTACAATCAGCCCCAGCATTTT
cdr3_aa: CASSSSGPYNQPQHF
v_call: TRBV28
j_call: TRBJ1-5
d_call: -
clone_size: -

cdr3_nt: TGTGCCAGCAGTTACTCCGGGACAGGGACCTACGAGCAGTACTTC
cdr3_aa: CASSYSGTGTYEQYF
v_call: TRBV6-5
j_call: TRBJ2-7
d_call: TRBD1
clone_size: many

cdr3_nt: TGCGCCAGCAGCCAAGATCTGGACAGATTTTATGGCTACACCTTC
cdr3_aa: CASSQDLDRFYGYTF
v_call: TRBV4-1
j_call: TRBJ1-2
d_call: -
clone_size: -

cdr3_nt: TGTGCCAGTAGTATCGGGGCCGGGGCAGGGAGGGGTGAGCAGTTCTTC
cdr3_aa: CASSIGAGAGRGEQFF
v_call: TRBV19
j_call: TRBJ2-1
d_call: TRBD2
clone_size: -

cdr3_nt: TGCGCCAGCAGCCAAGATCCCACAGGGAACTATGGCTACACCTTC
cdr3_aa: CASSQDPTGNYGYTF
v_call: TRBV4-1
j_call: TRBJ1-2
d_call: -
clone_size: -

cdr3_nt: TGCGCCAGCAGCACTTCCTCAGGGATAGGCGAGCAGTACTTC
cdr3_aa: CASSTSSGIGEQYF
v_call: TRBV5-1
j_call: TRBJ2-7
d_call: -
clone_size: -

cdr3_nt: TGTGCCAGCAGTGCGGGGTATCAGCCCCAGCATTTT
cdr3_aa: CASSAGYQPQHF
v_call: TRBV6-1
j_call: TRBJ1-5
d_call: -
clone_size: once

cdr3_nt: TGTGCCACCAATCCGGGACAGGGACCAAACACCATATATTTT
cdr3_aa: CATNPGQGPNTIYF
v_call: TRBV19
j_call: TRBJ1-3
d_call: TRBD1
clone_size: -

cdr3_nt: TGTGCCAGCAGTTTATATGGGCAGGGGACCTACAATGAGCAGTTCTTC
cdr3_aa: CASSLYGQGTYNEQFF
v_call: TRBV28
j_call: TRBJ2-1
d_call: -
clone_size: -

cdr3_nt: TGTGCCAGTAGTATTGGCTTTTACAATGAGCAGTTCTTC
cdr3_aa: CASSIGFYNEQFF
v_call: TRBV19
j_call: TRBJ2-1
d_call: -
clone_size: -

cdr3_nt: TGTGCCAGCAGTGATAACCTCATCATGAACACTGAAGCTTTCTTT
cdr3_aa: CASSDNLIMNTEAFF
v_call: TRBV6-1
j_call: TRBJ1-1
d_call: -
clone_size: -

cdr3_nt: TGTGCCAGCAGTGAACATGAACCGCTGAACACCGGGGAGCTGTTTTTT
cdr3_aa: CASSEHEPLNTGELFF
v_call: TRBV6-1
j_call: TRBJ2-2
d_call: -
clone_size: -

cdr3_nt: TGCGCCAGCAGCTTGCTTGGGGGAGGAGAGACCCAGTACTTC
cdr3_aa: CASSLLGGGETQYF
v_call: TRBV5-1
j_call: TRBJ2-5
d_call: -
clone_size: once

cdr3_nt: TGTGCCATCAGGAAGACAGGGGTTAGGTTAACTGAAGCTTTCTTT
cdr3_aa: CAIRKTGVRLTEAFF
v_call: TRBV10-3
j_call: TRBJ1-1
d_call: TRBD1
clone_size: -

cdr3_nt: TGTGCCAGCAGGGAGGACAGCTACGAGCAGTACTTC
cdr3_aa: CASREDSYEQYF
v_call: TRBV2
j_call: TRBJ2-7
d_call: -
clone_size: once

cdr3_nt: TGTGCCAGCAGCTTACGGACAGGGATCGAGACCCAGTACTTC
cdr3_aa: CASSLRTGIETQYF
v_call: TRBV5-6
j_call: TRBJ2-5
d_call: TRBD1
clone_size: -

cdr3_nt: TGTGCCAGCAAAGGGTCGGGAGTATCCTACGAGCAGTACTTC
cdr3_aa: CASKGSGVSYEQYF
v_call: TRBV6-5
j_call: TRBJ2-7
d_call: -
clone_size: once

cdr3_nt: TGTGCCAGCAGCCAAACTAGCTATAGTACGGATACGCAGTATTTT
cdr3_aa: CASSQTSYSTDTQYF
v_call: TRBV11-3
j_call: TRBJ2-3
d_call: -
clone_size: -

cdr3_nt: TGTGCCAGCAGTGCGACAGGGAGCTCTGGGGCCAACGTCCTGACTTTC
cdr3_aa: CASSATGSSGANVLTF
v_call: TRBV2
j_call: TRBJ2-6
d_call: TRBD1
clone_size: -

cdr3_nt: TGCGCCAGTTCACAGGGGACTAGCGGGAGTGGAGTAGAGACCCAGTACTTC
cdr3_aa: CASSQGTSGSGVETQYF
v_call: TRBV5-1
j_call: TRBJ2-5
d_call: TRBD2
clone_size: -